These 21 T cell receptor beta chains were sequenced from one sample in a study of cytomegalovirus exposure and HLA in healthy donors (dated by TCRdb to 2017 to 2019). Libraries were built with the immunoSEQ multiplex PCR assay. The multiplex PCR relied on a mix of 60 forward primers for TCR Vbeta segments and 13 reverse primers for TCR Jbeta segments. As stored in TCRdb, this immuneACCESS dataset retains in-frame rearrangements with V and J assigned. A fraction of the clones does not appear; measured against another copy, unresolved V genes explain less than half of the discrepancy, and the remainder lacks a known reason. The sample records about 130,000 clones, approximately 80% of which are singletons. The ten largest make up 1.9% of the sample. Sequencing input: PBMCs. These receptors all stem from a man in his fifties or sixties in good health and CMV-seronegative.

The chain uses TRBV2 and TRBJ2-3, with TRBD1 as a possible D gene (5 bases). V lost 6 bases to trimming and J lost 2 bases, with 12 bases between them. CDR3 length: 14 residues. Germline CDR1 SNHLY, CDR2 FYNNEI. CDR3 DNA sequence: TGTGCCAGCAGGGTGGGGCGACCCACAGATACGCAGTATTTT. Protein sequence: CASRVGRPTDTQYF.

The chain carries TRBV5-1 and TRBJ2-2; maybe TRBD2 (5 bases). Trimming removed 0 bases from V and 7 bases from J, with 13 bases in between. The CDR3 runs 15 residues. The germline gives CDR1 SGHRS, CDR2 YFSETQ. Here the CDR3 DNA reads TGCGCCAGCAGCTTGGGGGTCGACGGGGACGGGGAGCTGTTTTTT. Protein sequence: CASSLGVDGDGELFF.

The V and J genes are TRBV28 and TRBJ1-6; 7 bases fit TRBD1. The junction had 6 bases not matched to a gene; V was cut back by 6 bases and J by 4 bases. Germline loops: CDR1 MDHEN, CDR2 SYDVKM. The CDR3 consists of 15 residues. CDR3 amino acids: CASRYGTDYNSPLHF. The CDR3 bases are TGTGCCAGCAGGTACGGGACAGATTATAATTCACCCCTCCACTTT.

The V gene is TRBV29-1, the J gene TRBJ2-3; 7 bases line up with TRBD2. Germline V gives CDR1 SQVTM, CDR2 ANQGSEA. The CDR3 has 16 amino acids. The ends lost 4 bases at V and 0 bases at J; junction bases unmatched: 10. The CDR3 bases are TGCAGCGTTGCCCGAGGGGCGGGGGATAGCACAGATACGCAGTATTTT. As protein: CSVARGAGDSTDTQYF.

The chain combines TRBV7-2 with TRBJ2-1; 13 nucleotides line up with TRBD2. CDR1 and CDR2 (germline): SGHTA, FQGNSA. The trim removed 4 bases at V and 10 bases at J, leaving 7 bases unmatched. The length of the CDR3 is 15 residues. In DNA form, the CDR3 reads TGTGCCAGCAGCTCCCAGGGACTAGCGGGGTTAGAGCAGTTCTTC. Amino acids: CASSSQGLAGLEQFF.

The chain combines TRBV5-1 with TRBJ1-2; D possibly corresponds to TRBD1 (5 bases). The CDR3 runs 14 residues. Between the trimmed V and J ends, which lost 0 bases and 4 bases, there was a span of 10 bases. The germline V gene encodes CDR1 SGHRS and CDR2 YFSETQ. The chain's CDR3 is CASSLGQGGYGYTF. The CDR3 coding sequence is TGCGCCAGCAGCTTGGGGCAGGGTGGCTATGGCTACACCTTC.

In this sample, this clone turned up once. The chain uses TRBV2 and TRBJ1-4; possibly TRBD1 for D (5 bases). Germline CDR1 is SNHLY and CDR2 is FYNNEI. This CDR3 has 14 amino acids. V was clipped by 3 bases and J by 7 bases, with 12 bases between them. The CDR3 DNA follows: TGTGCCAGCAGTGACAGGGCTCCAGGTGAAAAACTGTTTTTT. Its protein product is CASSDRAPGEKLFF.

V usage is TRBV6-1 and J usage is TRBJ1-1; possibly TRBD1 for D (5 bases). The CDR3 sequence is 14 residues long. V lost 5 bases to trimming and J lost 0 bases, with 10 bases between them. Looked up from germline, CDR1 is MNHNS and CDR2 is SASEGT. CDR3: CASSSWGVNTEAFF. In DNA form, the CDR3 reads TGTGCCAGCAGTTCGTGGGGGGTGAACACTGAAGCTTTCTTT.

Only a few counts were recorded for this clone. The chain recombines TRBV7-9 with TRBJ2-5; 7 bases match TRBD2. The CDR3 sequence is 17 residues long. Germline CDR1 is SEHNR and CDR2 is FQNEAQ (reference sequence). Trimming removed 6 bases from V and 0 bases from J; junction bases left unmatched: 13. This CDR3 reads CASSYRPTSRYQETQYF. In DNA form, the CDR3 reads TGTGCCAGCAGTTATCGGCCGACTAGCCGGTACCAAGAGACCCAGTACTTC.

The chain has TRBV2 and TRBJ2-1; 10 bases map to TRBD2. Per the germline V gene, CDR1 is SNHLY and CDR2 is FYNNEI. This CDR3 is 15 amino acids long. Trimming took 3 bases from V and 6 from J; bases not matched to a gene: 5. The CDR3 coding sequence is TGTGCCAGCAGTGAGGGAGCGGGGGGGTTCAATGAGCAGTTCTTC. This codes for CASSEGAGGFNEQFF.

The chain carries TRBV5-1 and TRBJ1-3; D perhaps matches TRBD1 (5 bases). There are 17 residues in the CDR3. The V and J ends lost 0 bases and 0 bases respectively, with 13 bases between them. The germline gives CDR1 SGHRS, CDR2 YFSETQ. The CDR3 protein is CASSLEFGGFSGNTIYF. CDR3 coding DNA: TGCGCCAGCAGCTTGGAATTCGGGGGTTTCTCTGGAAACACCATATATTTT. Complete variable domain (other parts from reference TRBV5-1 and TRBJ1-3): KAGVTQTPRYLIKTRGQQVTLSCSPISGHRSVSWYQQTPGQGLQFLFEYFSETQRNKGNFPGRFSGRQFSNSRSEMNVSTLELGDSALYLCASSLEFGGFSGNTIYFGEGSWLTVV.

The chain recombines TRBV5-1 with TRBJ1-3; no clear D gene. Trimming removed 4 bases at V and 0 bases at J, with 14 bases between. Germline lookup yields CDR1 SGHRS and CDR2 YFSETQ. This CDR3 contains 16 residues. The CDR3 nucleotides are TGCGCCAGCAGCGTATCGACGGGAAACTCTGGAAACACCATATATTTT. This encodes CASSVSTGNSGNTIYF. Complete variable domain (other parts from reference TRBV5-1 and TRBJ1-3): KAGVTQTPRYLIKTRGQQVTLSCSPISGHRSVSWYQQTPGQGLQFLFEYFSETQRNKGNFPGRFSGRQFSNSRSEMNVSTLELGDSALYLCASSVSTGNSGNTIYFGEGSWLTVV.

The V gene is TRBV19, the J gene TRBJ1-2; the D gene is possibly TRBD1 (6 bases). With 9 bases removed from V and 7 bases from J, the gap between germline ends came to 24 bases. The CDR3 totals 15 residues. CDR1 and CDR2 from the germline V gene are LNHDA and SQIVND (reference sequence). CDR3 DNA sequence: TGTGCCAGCAATCCTGGCCCCTCAGGGGCGGGTGGCTACACCTTC. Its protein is CASNPGPSGAGGYTF.

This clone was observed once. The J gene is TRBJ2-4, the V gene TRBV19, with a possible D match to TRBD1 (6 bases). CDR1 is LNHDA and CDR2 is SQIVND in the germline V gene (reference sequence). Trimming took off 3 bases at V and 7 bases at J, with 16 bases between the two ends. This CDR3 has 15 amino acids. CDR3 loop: CASSIGGRGRNIQYF. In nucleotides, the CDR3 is TGTGCCAGTAGTATCGGAGGCAGGGGCCGGAACATTCAGTACTTC.

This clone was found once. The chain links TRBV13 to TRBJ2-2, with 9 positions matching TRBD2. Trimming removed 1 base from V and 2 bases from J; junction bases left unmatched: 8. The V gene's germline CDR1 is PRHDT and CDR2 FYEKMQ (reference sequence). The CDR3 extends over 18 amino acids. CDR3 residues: CASSLVAGASINTGELFF. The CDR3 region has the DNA TGTGCCAGCAGCTTAGTAGCGGGGGCCTCGATAAACACCGGGGAGCTGTTTTTT.

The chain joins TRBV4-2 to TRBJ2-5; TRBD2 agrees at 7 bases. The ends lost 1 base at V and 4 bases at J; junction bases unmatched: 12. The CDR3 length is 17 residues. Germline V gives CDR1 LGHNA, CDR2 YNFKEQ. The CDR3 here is CASSQGGRGFTRETQYF. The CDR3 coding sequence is TGTGCCAGCAGCCAAGGAGGGCGGGGGTTCACCAGAGAGACCCAGTACTTC.

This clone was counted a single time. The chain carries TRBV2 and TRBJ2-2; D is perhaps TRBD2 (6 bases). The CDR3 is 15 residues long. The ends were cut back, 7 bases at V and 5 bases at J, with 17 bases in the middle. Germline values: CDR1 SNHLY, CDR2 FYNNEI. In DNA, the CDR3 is TGTGCCAGCAAGGAGGGGCCAGTATTAACCGGGGAGCTGTTTTTT. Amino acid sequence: CASKEGPVLTGELFF.

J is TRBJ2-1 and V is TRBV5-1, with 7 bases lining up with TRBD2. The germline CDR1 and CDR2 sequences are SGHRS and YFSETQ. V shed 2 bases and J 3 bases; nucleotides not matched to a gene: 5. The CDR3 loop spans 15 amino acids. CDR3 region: CASSFLGGGYNEQFF. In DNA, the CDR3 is TGCGCCAGCAGCTTTTTGGGGGGGGGCTACAATGAGCAGTTCTTC.

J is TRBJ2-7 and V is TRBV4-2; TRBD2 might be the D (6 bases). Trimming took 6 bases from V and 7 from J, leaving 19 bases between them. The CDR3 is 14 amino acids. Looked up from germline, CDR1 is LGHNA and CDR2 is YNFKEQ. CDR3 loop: CASSPEGGIGEQYF. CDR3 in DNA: TGTGCCAGCAGTCCCGAAGGAGGGATCGGGGAGCAGTACTTC.

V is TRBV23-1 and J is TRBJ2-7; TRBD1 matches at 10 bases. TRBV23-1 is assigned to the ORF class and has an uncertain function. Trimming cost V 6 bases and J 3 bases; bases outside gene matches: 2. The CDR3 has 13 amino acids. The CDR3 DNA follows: TGCGCCAGCAGACGGACAGGGGGCTACGAGCAGTACGTC. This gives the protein CASRRTGGYEQYV.

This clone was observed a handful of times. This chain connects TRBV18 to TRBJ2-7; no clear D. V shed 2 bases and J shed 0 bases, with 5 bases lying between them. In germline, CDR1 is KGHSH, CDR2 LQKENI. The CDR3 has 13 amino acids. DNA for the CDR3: TGTGCCAGCTCACCATCCGGCTCCTACGAGCAGTACTTC. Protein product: CASSPSGSYEQYF.